Reported below is one T cell receptor (beta chain). CDR1 MNHNS and CDR2 SASEGT come from the germline V gene. This CDR3 comprises 17 residues. Unmatched junction bases numbered 12, after V lost 4 bases and J lost 5 bases. These data come from a study of T cell changes during pregnancy in multiple sclerosis. Profiling relied on immunoSEQ multiplex PCR, and the TCRdb table lists in-frame clones only, not all of them. The sample gives around 22,000 clones, 80% to 95% of which show up once; under 0.75% is in the top ten. This sequence was found in a female donor in good health, enrolled as a control in a pregnancy study. The source was CD4+ T cells from peripheral blood mononuclear cells, collected after pregnancy. J is TRBJ1-2 and V is TRBV6-1; 11 nucleotides line up with TRBD1. Here the CDR3 DNA reads TGTGCCAGCAGTGCACCGGGACAGGGGGGTCGGGAGTATGGCTACACCTTC. Encoded protein: CASSAPGQGGREYGYTF.